This T cell receptor beta chain comes out of a study of T cell responses to AZD1222 COVID-19 vaccine. Study-wide findings and caveats: Increased Spike-specific TCR breadth and depth were observed after two AZD1222 doses. Donors, mostly white British, included more females; clonal diversity was possibly underestimated.

The germline CDR1 and CDR2 sequences are MDHEN and SYDVKM. The V and J ends lost 7 bases and 3 bases respectively, with 15 bases between them. This CDR3 is 14 amino acids long. Sequencing used immunoSEQ multiplex PCR; TCRdb keeps in-frame clones, though not all of them. Of about 130,000 clones in the sample, roughly 87% were seen once. About this clone: The antigen is undetermined.

J is TRBJ1-2 and V is TRBV28; D perhaps matches TRBD1 (5 bases). The sequence came from an adult in good health. This specimen was peripheral blood, taken on day 0 of MenACWY control vaccination. DNA of the CDR3: TGTGCCAGCAACCCAGGGAGTAGTGACTATGGCTACACCTTC. It translates to CASNPGSSDYGYTF.